A selection of T cell receptor beta chains follows, all from one sample in a study of shared T cell receptors in the human thymus. The protocol was immunoSEQ multiplex PCR, while the TCRdb copy is restricted to in-frame clones and leaves out a portion. The table lists about 660,000 clones, 87% of them singletons. These data were also reused for a study on human thymus T cells.

The sequenced material came from thymocytes. The receptors come from a boy under two years old with a congenital heart defect. Each CDR3 is given with its conserved first and last residue. D genes are given only for firm matches. A row's size may be missing; if present it is once, few, many or a size class.

TGTGCCAGCAGCCTGGACAGGAACACTGAAGCTTTCTTT,CASSLDRNTEAFF,13,-,TRBV5-4,-,TRBJ1-1
TGCGCCAGCAGCCAAGGTCTAGTCGGGGAGACCCAGTACTTC,CASSQGLVGETQYF,14,-,TRBV4-1,-,TRBJ2-5
TGTGCCAGCAGGGGGACAGGTCCCGACGAGCAGTACTTC,CASRGTGPDEQYF,13,-,TRBV27,TRBD1,TRBJ2-7
TGTGCCAGCAGTCGGACAGGGGGTGGGGAGCAGTACTTC,CASSRTGGGEQYF,13,-,TRBV27,TRBD1,TRBJ2-7
TGTGCCAGCTCACCTTGGAGCGGAGGGACCTACGAGCAGTACTTC,CASSPWSGGTYEQYF,15,few,TRBV18,-,TRBJ2-7
TGTGCCAGCAGTTTATCCCCAGAGTATAGGCTAGGTACCCCCACCGGCAATGAGCAGTTCTTC,CASSLSPEYRLGTPTGNEQFF,21,-,TRBV27,-,TRBJ2-1
TGCGCCAGCAGCCAAGTTGAACAGGAGCCCTCCTACGAGCAGTACTTC,CASSQVEQEPSYEQYF,16,-,TRBV4-1,-,TRBJ2-7
TGTGCCAGCAGCCAAGGACCTACAGGTTCCGAGCAGTACTTC,CASSQGPTGSEQYF,14,-,TRBV4-2,-,TRBJ2-7
TGTGCCAGCAGTCTTGGACAGGGTATGCCCAATCAGCCCCAGCATTTT,CASSLGQGMPNQPQHF,16,-,TRBV27,TRBD1,TRBJ1-5
TGTGCCAGCAGTTTAAATCGCAAGAGCTCCTACAATGAGCAGTTCTTC,CASSLNRKSSYNEQFF,16,-,TRBV27,-,TRBJ2-1
TGCGCCAGCAGCCCTCAGCCAGGGGGGAACACTGAAGCTTTCTTT,CASSPQPGGNTEAFF,15,once,TRBV4-1,TRBD1,TRBJ1-1
TGCGCCAGCAGTGAGTCGATCGTAGTGGGGGGGCGAGACAATGAGCAGTTCTTC,CASSESIVVGGRDNEQFF,18,-,TRBV10-1,-,TRBJ2-1
TGTGCCAGCAGTGAAGTATTCGAGGCTAGCGGGGGGTGGAATGAGCAGTTCTTC,CASSEVFEASGGWNEQFF,18,once,TRBV6-1,TRBD2,TRBJ2-1
TGTGCCAGCAGTCACACCTACAATGAGCAGTTCTTC,CASSHTYNEQFF,12,few,TRBV28,-,TRBJ2-1
TGTGCCAGCAGCCGGTCGGGTTGTCAGCCCCAGCATTTT,CASSRSGCQPQHF,13,few,TRBV5-5,-,TRBJ1-5
TGTGCCACCAGCGGCCAGCGGGCAAACACCGGGGAGCTGTTTTTT,CATSGQRANTGELFF,15,-,TRBV15,-,TRBJ2-2
TGTGCCAGCAGCCATTGGGGGGGGAGGGGAGCCTCAGATACGCAGTATTTT,CASSHWGGRGASDTQYF,17,-,TRBV9,TRBD2,TRBJ2-3
TGTGCCAGCAGCGACAGCTACTATGGCTACACCTTC,CASSDSYYGYTF,12,-,TRBV7-2,-,TRBJ1-2
TGTGCCAGCAGCGTAGCACACGGGAGATCGGAGGGTGAGCAGTTCTTC,CASSVAHGRSEGEQFF,16,once,TRBV9,-,TRBJ2-1
TGTGCCAGCAGTTACTCCAGGGAAGCAGATACGCAGTATTTT,CASSYSREADTQYF,14,-,TRBV6-5,-,TRBJ2-3
TGTGCCAGCAGTGATTTGGTGCCTAGTGCAGATACGCAGTATTTT,CASSDLVPSADTQYF,15,-,TRBV25-1,-,TRBJ2-3
TGCGCCAGCAGCCAAATGGGCCCCGCGGGAGCCGCTGGAGAGCAGTACTTC,CASSQMGPAGAAGEQYF,17,-,TRBV4-3,TRBD2,TRBJ2-7
TGTGCCAGCAGCCAGGGACTAGCGAGCAATGAGCAGTTCTTC,CASSQGLASNEQFF,14,-,TRBV11-2,TRBD2,TRBJ2-1
TGTGCCAGCAGCCTGGGACTTATGGGAGGTACGCAGTATTTT,CASSLGLMGGTQYF,14,-,TRBV11-2,-,TRBJ2-3
TGTGCCAGCAGCTTAGACAGGGAGGAGACCCAGTACTTC,CASSLDREETQYF,13,-,TRBV7-8,-,TRBJ2-5
TGTGCCAGCAGCTCCAAACAAGGAAAACAGGAAGCTTTCTTT,CASSSKQGKQEAFF,14,-,TRBV7-9,-,TRBJ1-1
TGTGCCAGCAGCCTCCTAGGACAGGGGATCTCCTACAATGAGCAGTTCTTC,CASSLLGQGISYNEQFF,17,few,TRBV4-2,TRBD1,TRBJ2-1
TGTGCCAGCAGCTTGGGGGGGGATCCTGGCTACACCTTC,CASSLGGDPGYTF,13,-,TRBV5-6,-,TRBJ1-2
TGTGCCAGCAGCCACTACGGGACAGGGGAAGAAAAACTGTTTTTT,CASSHYGTGEEKLFF,15,-,TRBV14,TRBD1,TRBJ1-4
TGTGCCATCAGTAAGCAGGACAGGGGAGGCTATGGCTACCCCTTC,CAISKQDRGGYGYPF,15,-,TRBV10-3,TRBD1,TRBJ1-2
TGTGCCAGCACCCGGACTAGCGGGAGTATCGTGAATGAGCAGTTCTTC,CASTRTSGSIVNEQFF,16,-,TRBV9,TRBD2,TRBJ2-1
TGTGCCAGCAGCGACCAGGGGGCATCTGGAAACACCATATATTTT,CASSDQGASGNTIYF,15,-,TRBV5-6,TRBD1,TRBJ1-3
TGTGCCAGCAGTCCGAAAGGGCCTAGGGGCCATGAGCAGTTCTTC,CASSPKGPRGHEQFF,15,-,TRBV9,-,TRBJ2-1
TGTGCCAGCAGCACCCGGACAGGGGGCCTCCCAAGCTCCTACGAGCAGTACTTC,CASSTRTGGLPSSYEQYF,18,-,TRBV7-2,TRBD1,TRBJ2-7
TGCGCCAGCAGCCAAGAGCGGGGTCCCACTGAAGCTTTCTTT,CASSQERGPTEAFF,14,-,TRBV4-3,-,TRBJ1-1
TGTGCCAGCAGTGGAACCAGGTTGGATCAGCCCCAGCATTTT,CASSGTRLDQPQHF,14,few,TRBV27,-,TRBJ1-5
TGTGCCAGCAGCTACCGGTACCAAGAGACCCAGTACTTC,CASSYRYQETQYF,13,-,TRBV27,-,TRBJ2-5
TGCGCCAGCATGTCGGGAACCCGGGACAGGGGGCAAGCTGGGGCCAACGTCCTGACTTTC,CASMSGTRDRGQAGANVLTF,20,-,TRBV5-1,TRBD1,TRBJ2-6
TGTGCCAGCAGTTTACGCCTACAGGGGTCGAACACTGAAGCTTTCTTT,CASSLRLQGSNTEAFF,16,-,TRBV27,TRBD1,TRBJ1-1
TGTGCCAGTAGTATCTCCGGTGACACTGAAGCTTTCTTT,CASSISGDTEAFF,13,-,TRBV19,-,TRBJ1-1
TGTGCCAGCAGCTTGTCGGATACGCAGTATTTT,CASSLSDTQYF,11,-,TRBV5-6,-,TRBJ2-3
TGTGCCATCAGTGTTTGGGGCCGAGAGACCCAGTACTTC,CAISVWGRETQYF,13,-,TRBV10-3,-,TRBJ2-5
TGTGCCAGCAGTTTGCGGACAGCCCTGAATCAGCCCCAGCATTTT,CASSLRTALNQPQHF,15,-,TRBV28,-,TRBJ1-5
TGTGCCAGCAGCTTGGCCCCAGGGGGCACCGGGGAGCTGTTTTTT,CASSLAPGGTGELFF,15,-,TRBV5-8,TRBD1,TRBJ2-2
TGTGCCAGCAGTGAAGCTAAACAGGTCTTTCACACGGGCTACTGGTATGGCTACACCTTC,CASSEAKQVFHTGYWYGYTF,20,-,TRBV6-1,-,TRBJ1-2
TGCAGCGTTGATACTCCGGGACAGGGGGCGAGAGGCTACACCTTC,CSVDTPGQGARGYTF,15,-,TRBV29-1,TRBD1,TRBJ1-2
TGTGCCAGCAGCGATCCTGAGGGGGGGCACTACGAGCAGTACTTC,CASSDPEGGHYEQYF,15,-,TRBV5-5,-,TRBJ2-7
TGTGCCAGCAGCGTAGACCACGGGACAGGGGAAGGGAGGGATTCACCCCTCCACTTT,CASSVDHGTGEGRDSPLHF,19,-,TRBV9,TRBD1,TRBJ1-6
TGCGCCAGCAGTGAACGGCGGTACACAGATACGCAGTATTTT,CASSERRYTDTQYF,14,-,TRBV10-1,-,TRBJ2-3
TGTGCCAGTAGTATGTTCCCGGGGAGTATCACAGATACGCAGTATTTT,CASSMFPGSITDTQYF,16,-,TRBV19,-,TRBJ2-3